Below, 10 T cell receptor beta chains from the same sample are listed, as sequenced in a study of T cell responses to AZD1222 COVID-19 vaccine. Sequenced by immunoSEQ multiplex PCR; TCRdb stores in-frame clones only, minus some. The table shows 150,000 to 200,000 clones, with just over 85% occurring only once. This material consisted of peripheral blood, taken 28 days after the second AZD1222 dose. All receptors come from an adult who received the AZD1222 COVID-19 vaccine.

This clone was counted only a few times. V is TRBV4-1 and J is TRBJ1-4; a weak D match, TRBD1 (5 bases). Trimming removed 4 bases at V and 2 bases at J, with 17 bases between. Germline-derived CDR1 and CDR2 are MGHRA and YSYEKL. The CDR3 is 17 amino acids. The CDR3 loop is CASSRPPRGLTNEKLFF. The CDR3 DNA is TGCGCCAGCAGCCGACCTCCGAGGGGACTGACTAATGAAAAACTGTTTTTT.

The chain uses TRBV9 and TRBJ2-1, with TRBD2 as a possible D gene (6 bases). Trimming cost V 4 bases and J 7 bases, with 15 bases left between them. Looked up from germline, CDR1 is SGDLS and CDR2 is YYNGEE. The CDR3 consists of 14 residues. The CDR3 loop is CASSPRGGANEQFF. CDR3 bases: TGTGCCAGCAGCCCCCGGGGCGGGGCTAATGAGCAGTTCTTC. Combining the CDR3 with reference TRBV9 and TRBJ2-1 gives the whole variable domain DSGVTQTPKHLITATGQRVTLRCSPRSGDLSVYWYQQSLDQGLQFLIQYYNGEERAKGNILERFSAQQFPDLHSELNLSSLELGDSALYFCASSPRGGANEQFFGPGTRLTVL.

V and J are TRBV5-8 and TRBJ1-2; tentatively, D is TRBD1 (6 bases). CDR1 is SGHTS and CDR2 is YDEGEE in the germline V gene. The V end lost 3 bases, the J end lost 8 bases, and 14 bases lay between the germline ends. This CDR3 has 13 amino acids. The DNA for the CDR3 is TGTGCCAGCAGCTCAGGGGACCAAGTCGGCTACACCTTC. The encoded protein is CASSSGDQVGYTF. Full variable domain (outside the CDR3, taken from reference TRBV5-8 and TRBJ1-2): EAGVTQSPTHLIKTRGQQATLRCSPISGHTSVYWYQQALGLGLQFLLWYDEGEERNRGNFPPRFSGRQFPNYSSELNVNALELEDSALYLCASSSGDQVGYTFGSGTRLTVV.

The chain recombines TRBV5-1 with TRBJ1-2, with D hard to call. Trimming took 3 bases from V and 14 from J, leaving 26 bases between them. CDR1 is SGHRS and CDR2 is YFSETQ in the germline V gene. CDR3 size: 15 residues. The CDR3 loop reads CASSSEGETGSGKTF. CDR3 coding DNA: TGCGCCAGCAGCTCCGAGGGAGAGACGGGTTCCGGGAAGACCTTC.

The rearrangement joins TRBV19 to TRBJ1-5; 7 nucleotides agree with TRBD1. The CDR3 sequence is 15 residues long. Losses at the gene ends were 5 bases for V and 7 bases for J; bases not matched to a gene: 11. Germline CDR1 and CDR2: LNHDA and SQIVND (reference sequence). CDR3 sequence: CASSGTRQGSQPQHF. In DNA form, the CDR3 reads TGTGCCAGTAGTGGTACAAGACAGGGTAGCCAGCCCCAGCATTTT.

The chain is built from TRBV30 and TRBJ2-1; TRBD2 might be the D (6 bases). The germline V gene has CDR1 GTSNPN and CDR2 SVGIG (reference sequence). The CDR3 is 16 residues long. V lost 3 bases, J lost 1 base, and 16 bases lay in between. The CDR3 loop reads CAWSPIRDSSYNEQFF. The CDR3 coding sequence is TGTGCCTGGAGCCCAATCCGGGACTCTTCCTACAATGAGCAGTTCTTC.

The rearrangement uses TRBV19 and TRBJ2-2; unclear D gene. The V end was cut by 4 bases, the J end by 2 bases, with 5 bases between. The CDR3 loop spans 13 amino acids. Per the germline V gene, CDR1 is LNHDA and CDR2 is SQIVND (reference sequence). The CDR3 is CASSRVNTGELFF. CDR3 bases: TGTGCCAGTAGTAGGGTTAACACCGGGGAGCTGTTTTTT.

The chain joins TRBV5-1 to TRBJ2-3, with D perhaps given as TRBD1 or TRBD2 (5 bases each). V lost 4 bases and J lost 7, with 28 bases in between. Per the germline V gene, CDR1 is SGHRS and CDR2 is YFSETQ. The CDR3 runs 18 residues. The CDR3 nucleotides are TGCGCCAGCAGCCCCGGGACCATCCCTTGGGGCACAGATTATACGCAGTATTTT. It encodes CASSPGTIPWGTDYTQYF.

The rearrangement links TRBV7-2 to TRBJ1-3; unclear D gene. Germline V gene lookup returns CDR1 SGHTA and CDR2 FQGNSA. V was clipped by 1 base and J by 0 bases, with 7 bases between them. CDR3 length: 15 amino acids. CDR3: CASSLEAASGNTIYF. CDR3 nucleotide sequence: TGTGCCAGCAGCTTAGAGGCAGCCTCTGGAAACACCATATATTTT.

This chain uses TRBV7-2 with TRBJ1-5; possible D gene TRBD1, 5 bases. Germline CDR1 SGHTA, CDR2 FQGNSA. There are 15 residues in the CDR3. Deletions cut 1 base from V and 5 bases from J, with 12 bases between. The CDR3: CASSLDPGSHQPQHF. Here the CDR3 DNA reads TGTGCCAGCAGCTTAGATCCAGGGAGCCATCAGCCCCAGCATTTT.